This T cell receptor (beta chain) was sequenced in a study of T cell responses to AZD1222 COVID-19 vaccine. General study findings and limits: Baseline serology detected seropositivity in only a handful of AZD1222 recipients. Repertoires were sampled only after the peak T cell response. The study found Spike-specific TCR breadth and depth rose after two AZD1222 doses.

The CDR3 has 15 residues. V was pared by 5 bases and J by 5 bases, with 10 bases of the junction left unmatched. Germline V CDR1 and CDR2: SEHNR, FQNEAQ (reference sequence). As regards this clone: Its antigen remains unidentified.

TCRdb's copy holds only in-frame clones and misses some; the assay was immunoSEQ multiplex PCR. The data contain 100,000 to 120,000 clones, just over 85% of them singletons. The receptor's source is an adult in good health. The chain is built from TRBV7-9 and TRBJ1-1, with 8 bases fitting TRBD1. The source material was peripheral blood, sampled on day 0 of AZD1222 vaccination. The CDR3 is CASSTPGQVKTEAFF. The CDR3, as DNA: TGTGCCAGCAGCACTCCGGGACAGGTAAAGACTGAAGCTTTCTTT.